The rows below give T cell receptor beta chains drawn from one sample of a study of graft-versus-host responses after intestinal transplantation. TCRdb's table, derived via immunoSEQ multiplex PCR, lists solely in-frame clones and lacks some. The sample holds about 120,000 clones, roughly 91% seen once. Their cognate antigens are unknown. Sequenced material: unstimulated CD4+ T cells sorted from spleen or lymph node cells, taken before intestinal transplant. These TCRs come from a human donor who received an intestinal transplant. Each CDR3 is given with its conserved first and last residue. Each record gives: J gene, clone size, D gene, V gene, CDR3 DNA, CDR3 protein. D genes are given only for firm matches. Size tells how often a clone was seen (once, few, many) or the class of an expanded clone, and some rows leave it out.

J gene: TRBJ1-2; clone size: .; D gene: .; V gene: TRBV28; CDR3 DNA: TGTGCCAGCAGTTTATACGACCTGGGCTACACCTTC; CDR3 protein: CASSLYDLGYTF
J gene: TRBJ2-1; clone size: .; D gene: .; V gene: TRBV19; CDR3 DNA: TGTGCCTTAGGAGGTTTTGGCAATGAGCAGTTCTTC; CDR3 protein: CALGGFGNEQFF
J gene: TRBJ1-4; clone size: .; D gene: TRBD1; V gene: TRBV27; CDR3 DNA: TGTGCCAGCAGGGGGGACAGTAGTCGGTTAGGTGAAAAACTGTTTTTT; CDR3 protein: CASRGDSSRLGEKLFF
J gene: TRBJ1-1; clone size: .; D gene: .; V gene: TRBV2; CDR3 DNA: TGTGCCAGCATTGAGTCGAAGAGCTTGGAAGCTTTCTTT; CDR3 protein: CASIESKSLEAFF
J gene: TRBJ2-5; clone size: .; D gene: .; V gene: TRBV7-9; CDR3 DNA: TGTGCCAGCAGCTTAGTAACAGGGAAGGCCCAGTACTTC; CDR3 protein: CASSLVTGKAQYF
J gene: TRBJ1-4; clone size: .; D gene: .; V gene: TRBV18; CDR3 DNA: TGTGCCAGCTCACCCCGGGACTCTGAAAAACTGTTTTTT; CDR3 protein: CASSPRDSEKLFF
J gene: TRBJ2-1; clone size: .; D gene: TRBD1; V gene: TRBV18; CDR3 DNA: TGTGCCACCGCCACTAAGGGGGCGTCCTACAATGAGCAGTTCTTC; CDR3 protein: CATATKGASYNEQFF
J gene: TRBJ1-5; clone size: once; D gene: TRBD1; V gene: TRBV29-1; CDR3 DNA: TGCAGCGTTGCCGAGGACAGGGTAGATCAGCCCCAGCATTTT; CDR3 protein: CSVAEDRVDQPQHF
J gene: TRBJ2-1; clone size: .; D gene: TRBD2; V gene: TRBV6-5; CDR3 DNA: TGTGCCAGCAGTTACAAGAGACTAGCGGGAGGCAATGAGCAGTTCTTC; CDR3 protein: CASSYKRLAGGNEQFF
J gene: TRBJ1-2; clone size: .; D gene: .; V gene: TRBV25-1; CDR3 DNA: TGTGCCAGCCAATCCCACCGGACAGCGGGGATCTATGGCTACACCTTC; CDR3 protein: CASQSHRTAGIYGYTF
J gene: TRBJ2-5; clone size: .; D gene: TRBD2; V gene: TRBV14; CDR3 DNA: TGTGCCAGCAGCCCCAGGACTAGCGGGAGGGAGACCCAGTACTTC; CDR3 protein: CASSPRTSGRETQYF
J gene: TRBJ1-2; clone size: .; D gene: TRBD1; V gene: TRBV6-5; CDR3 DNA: TGTGCCAGCAGGACAGGGGGAAACTATGGCTACACCTTC; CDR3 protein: CASRTGGNYGYTF
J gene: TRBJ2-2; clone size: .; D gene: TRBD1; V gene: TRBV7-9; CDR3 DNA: TGTGCCAGCCCTAGGAGACAGGGGGCCTCCGGGGAGCTGTTTTTT; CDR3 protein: CASPRRQGASGELFF
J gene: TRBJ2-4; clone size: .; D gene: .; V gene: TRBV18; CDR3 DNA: TGTGCCAGCTCACCAAGCGCAGGGATCATTCAGTACTTC; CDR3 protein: CASSPSAGIIQYF
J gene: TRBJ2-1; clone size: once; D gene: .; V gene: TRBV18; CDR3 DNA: TGTGCCAGCTCACCAGGGGCTGGGGTGGATGAGCAGTTCTTC; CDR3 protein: CASSPGAGVDEQFF
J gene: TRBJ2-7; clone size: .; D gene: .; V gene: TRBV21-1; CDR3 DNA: TGTGCCAGCAGCAACGGACTAGCGGGGAACTACGAGCAGTACTTC; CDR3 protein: CASSNGLAGNYEQYF
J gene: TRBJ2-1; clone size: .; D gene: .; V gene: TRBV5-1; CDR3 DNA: TGCGCCAGCAGCTTGGAAGGTAGCCTCTCCTACAATGAGCAGTTCTTC; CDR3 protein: CASSLEGSLSYNEQFF
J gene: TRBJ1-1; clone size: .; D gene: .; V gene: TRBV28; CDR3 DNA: TGTGCCAGCCGCTCAGCGCCGATGAACACTGAAGCTTTCTTT; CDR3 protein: CASRSAPMNTEAFF
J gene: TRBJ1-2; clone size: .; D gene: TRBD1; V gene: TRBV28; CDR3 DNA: TGTGCCAGCAGTTTCCCCGACAGGGTCTATGGCTACACCTTC; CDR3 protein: CASSFPDRVYGYTF
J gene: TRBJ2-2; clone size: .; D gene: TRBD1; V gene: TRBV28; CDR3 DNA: TGTGCCAGCAGCACCGGGACAGGGGTGGGAACCGGGGAGCTGTTTTTT; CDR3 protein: CASSTGTGVGTGELFF
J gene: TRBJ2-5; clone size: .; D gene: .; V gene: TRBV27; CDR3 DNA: TGTGCCAGCCAGGGCCTAGGGGGGAAGCAAGAGACCCAGTACTTC; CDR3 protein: CASQGLGGKQETQYF
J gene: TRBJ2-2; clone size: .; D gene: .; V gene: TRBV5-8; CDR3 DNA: TGTGCCAGCAGCCGTTTAGGGGAGACCGGGGAGCTGTTTTTT; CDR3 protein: CASSRLGETGELFF
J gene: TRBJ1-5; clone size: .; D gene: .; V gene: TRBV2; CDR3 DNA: TGTGCCAGCAGAGGCGAGACGCAACCCCAGCATTTT; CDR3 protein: CASRGETQPQHF
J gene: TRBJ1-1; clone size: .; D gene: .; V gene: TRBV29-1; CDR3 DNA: TGCAGCCCCTATAGGCAGATGAACACTGAAGCTTTCTTT; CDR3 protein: CSPYRQMNTEAFF
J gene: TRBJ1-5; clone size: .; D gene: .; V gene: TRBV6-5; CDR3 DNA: TGTGCCAGCAGTGACGCCAGACAGCAGCCCCAGCATTTT; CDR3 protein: CASSDARQQPQHF
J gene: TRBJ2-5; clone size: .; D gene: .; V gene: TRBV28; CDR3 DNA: TGTGCCAGCATGCAGGGTAGGGAGACCCAGTACTTC; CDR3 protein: CASMQGRETQYF